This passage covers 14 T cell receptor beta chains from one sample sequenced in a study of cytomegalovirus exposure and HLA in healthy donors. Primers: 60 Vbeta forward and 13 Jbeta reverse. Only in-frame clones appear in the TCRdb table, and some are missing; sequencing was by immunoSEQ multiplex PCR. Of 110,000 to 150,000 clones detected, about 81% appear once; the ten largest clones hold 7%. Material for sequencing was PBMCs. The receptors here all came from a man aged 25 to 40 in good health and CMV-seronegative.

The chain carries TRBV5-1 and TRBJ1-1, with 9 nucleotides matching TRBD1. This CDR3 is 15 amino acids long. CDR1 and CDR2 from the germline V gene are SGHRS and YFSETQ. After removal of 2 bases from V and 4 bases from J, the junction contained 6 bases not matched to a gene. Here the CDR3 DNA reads TGCGCCAGCAGCTTCACAGGGGGCTGGGGCACTGAAGCTTTCTTT. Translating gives CASSFTGGWGTEAFF.

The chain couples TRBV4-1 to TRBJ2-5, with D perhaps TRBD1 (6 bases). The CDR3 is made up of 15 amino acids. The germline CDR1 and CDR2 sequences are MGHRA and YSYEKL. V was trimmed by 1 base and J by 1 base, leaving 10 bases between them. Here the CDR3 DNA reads TGCGCCAGCAGCCAAGCGGGACAACGCCAAGAGACCCAGTACTTC. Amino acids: CASSQAGQRQETQYF.

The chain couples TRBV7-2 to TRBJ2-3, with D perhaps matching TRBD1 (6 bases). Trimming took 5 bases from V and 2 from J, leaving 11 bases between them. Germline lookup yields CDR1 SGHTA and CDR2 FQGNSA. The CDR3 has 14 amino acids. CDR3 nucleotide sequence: TGTGCCAGCAGCGGCGACAGGTTCACAGATACGCAGTATTTT. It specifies CASSGDRFTDTQYF.

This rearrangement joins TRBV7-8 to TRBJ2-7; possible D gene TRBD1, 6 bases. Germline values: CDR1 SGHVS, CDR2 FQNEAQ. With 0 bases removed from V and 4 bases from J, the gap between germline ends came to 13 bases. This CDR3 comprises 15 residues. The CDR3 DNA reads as TGTGCCAGCAGCTTAGCGTATGGGGGCGGTTACGAGCAGTACTTC. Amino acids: CASSLAYGGGYEQYF.

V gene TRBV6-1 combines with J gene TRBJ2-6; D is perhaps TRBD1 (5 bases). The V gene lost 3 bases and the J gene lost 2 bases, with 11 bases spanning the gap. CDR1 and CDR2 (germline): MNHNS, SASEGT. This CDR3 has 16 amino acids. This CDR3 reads CASSEGLGPGANVLTF. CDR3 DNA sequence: TGTGCCAGCAGTGAGGGGCTGGGCCCTGGGGCCAACGTCCTGACTTTC.

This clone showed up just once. CDR3 sequence reads: CSVEFNTGGSGNTIYF. CDR3 bases: TGCAGCGTTGAATTTAACACAGGGGGTTCTGGAAACACCATATATTTT. The chain couples TRBV29-1 to TRBJ1-3; TRBD1 agrees at 8 bases. The germline V gene encodes CDR1 SQVTM and CDR2 ANQGSEA. V lost 2 bases, J lost 1 base, and 7 bases stayed unmatched. The CDR3 is 16 residues long.

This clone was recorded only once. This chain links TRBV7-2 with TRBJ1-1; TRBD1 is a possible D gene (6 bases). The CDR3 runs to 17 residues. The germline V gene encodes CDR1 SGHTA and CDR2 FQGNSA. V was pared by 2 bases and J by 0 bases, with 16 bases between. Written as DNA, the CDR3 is TGTGCCAGCAGCTTAAGGGAATTGGGACACCTGAACACTGAAGCTTTCTTT. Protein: CASSLRELGHLNTEAFF.

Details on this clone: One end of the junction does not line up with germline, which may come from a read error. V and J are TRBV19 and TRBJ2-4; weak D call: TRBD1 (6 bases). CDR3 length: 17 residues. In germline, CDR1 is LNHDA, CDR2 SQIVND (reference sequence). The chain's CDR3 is CASSITQGQGSQNSQYF. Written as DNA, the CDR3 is TGTGCCAGTAGTATAACCCAGGGGCAGGGCAGCCAAAACAGTCAGTACTTC. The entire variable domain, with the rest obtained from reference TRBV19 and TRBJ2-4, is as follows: DGGITQSPKYLFRKEGQNVTLSCEQNLNHDAMYWYRQDPGQGLRLIYYSQIVNDFQKGDIAEGYSVSREKKESFPLTVTSAQKNPTAFYLCASSITQGQGSQNSQYFGAGTRLSVL.

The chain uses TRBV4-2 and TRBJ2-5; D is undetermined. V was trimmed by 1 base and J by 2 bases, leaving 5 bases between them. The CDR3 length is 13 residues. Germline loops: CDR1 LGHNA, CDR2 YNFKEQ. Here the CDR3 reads CASSQASQETQYF. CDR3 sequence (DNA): TGTGCCAGCAGCCAAGCCTCGCAAGAGACCCAGTACTTC.

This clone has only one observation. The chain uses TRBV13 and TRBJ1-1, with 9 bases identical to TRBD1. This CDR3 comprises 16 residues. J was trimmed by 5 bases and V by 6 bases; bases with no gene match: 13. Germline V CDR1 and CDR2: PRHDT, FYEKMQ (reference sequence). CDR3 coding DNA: TGTGCCAGCAGTCATAAAAGCGGACAGGGGAAGACTGAAGCTTTCTTT. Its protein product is CASSHKSGQGKTEAFF.

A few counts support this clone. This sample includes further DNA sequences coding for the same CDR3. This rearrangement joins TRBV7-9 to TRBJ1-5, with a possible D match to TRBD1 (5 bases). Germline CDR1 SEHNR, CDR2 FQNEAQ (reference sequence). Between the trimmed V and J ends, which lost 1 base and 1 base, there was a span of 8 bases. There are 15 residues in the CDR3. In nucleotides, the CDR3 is TGTGCCAGCAGCTTAGGGGGCAGCAGCAATCAGCCCCAGCATTTT. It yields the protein CASSLGGSSNQPQHF.

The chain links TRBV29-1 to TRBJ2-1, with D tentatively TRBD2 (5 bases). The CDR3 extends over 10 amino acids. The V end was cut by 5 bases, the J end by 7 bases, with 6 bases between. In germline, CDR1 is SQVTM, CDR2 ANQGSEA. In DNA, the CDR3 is TGCAGCGTTAGAGGGAATGAGCAGTTCTTC. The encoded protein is CSVRGNEQFF.

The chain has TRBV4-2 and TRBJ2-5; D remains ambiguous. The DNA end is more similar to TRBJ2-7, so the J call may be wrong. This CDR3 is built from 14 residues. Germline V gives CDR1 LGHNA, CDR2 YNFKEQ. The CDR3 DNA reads TGTGCCAGCAGCCAAGAACGACTGGACTACGAGCAGTACTTC. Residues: CASSQERLDYEQYF.

As DNA, the CDR3 is TGTGCCAGCAGCCAGACAGGACTCTATGGCTACACCTTC. Protein sequence: CASSQTGLYGYTF. The V and J genes are TRBV11-2 and TRBJ1-2; D possibly corresponds to TRBD1 (6 bases). V lost 5 bases, J lost 4 bases, and 11 bases lay in between. The CDR3 extends over 13 amino acids. CDR1 SGHAT and CDR2 FQNNGV come from the germline V gene.